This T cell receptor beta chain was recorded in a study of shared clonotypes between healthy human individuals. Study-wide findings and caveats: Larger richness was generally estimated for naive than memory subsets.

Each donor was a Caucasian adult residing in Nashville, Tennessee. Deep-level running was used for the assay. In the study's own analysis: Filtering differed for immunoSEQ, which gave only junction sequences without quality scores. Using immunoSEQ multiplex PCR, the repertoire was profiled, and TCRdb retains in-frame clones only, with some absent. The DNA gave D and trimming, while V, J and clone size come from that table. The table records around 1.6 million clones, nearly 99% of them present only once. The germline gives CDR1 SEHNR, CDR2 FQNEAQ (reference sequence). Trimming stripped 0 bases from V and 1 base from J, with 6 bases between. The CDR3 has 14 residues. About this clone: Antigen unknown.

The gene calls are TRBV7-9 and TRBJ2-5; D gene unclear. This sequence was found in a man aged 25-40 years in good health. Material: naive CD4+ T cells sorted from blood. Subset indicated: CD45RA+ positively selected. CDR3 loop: CASSLAWGQETQYF. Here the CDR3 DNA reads TGTGCCAGCAGCTTAGCATGGGGCCAAGAGACCCAGTACTTC.